The subject of this entry is one TCR beta chain. In the original workflow: Nucleated cell number was recorded as an estimate derived from reference gene primer amplification. Produced via immunoSEQ multiplex PCR; TCRdb's table is partial and in-frame only. V, J and clone size reflect that table, while D and trimming were determined from the DNA. This sample has 29,000 or so clones, with about 91% found just once. These data are taken from a study of blood T cell repertoires in COVID-19. This clonotype originated in a man aged 50 to 59 with active COVID-19. The sequenced sample was peripheral blood.

The CDR3 DNA reads as TGTGCCAGCAGCTTAGGACTAAATTGGGATGAGCAGTTCTTC. As protein: CASSLGLNWDEQFF. The rearrangement joins TRBV7-9 to TRBJ2-1, with D tentatively TRBD2 (5 bases). Trimming pared 1 base from V and 8 bases from J, leaving 12 bases between. The germline CDR1 and CDR2 sequences are SEHNR and FQNEAQ (reference sequence). The CDR3 is 14 residues long.